This entry lists 16 T cell receptor beta chains sequenced from one sample in a study of OX40 agonist ivuxolimab in advanced cancers. TCRdb's table, derived via immunoSEQ multiplex PCR, lists solely in-frame clones and lacks some. The repertoire holds 95,000 to 100,000 clones, with about 86% as singletons. The material was CD4+ or CD8+ T cells sorted from blood, obtained in a trial of the OX40 agonist ivuxolimab. The receptors originated from an adult with an advanced solid tumor such as melanoma, head and neck, liver or kidney cancer.

In this sample, this clone turned up a few times. The chain links TRBV20-1 to TRBJ2-1; the D gene is possibly TRBD2 (5 bases). Trimming took 5 bases from V and 12 from J, leaving 14 bases between them. This CDR3 has 11 amino acids. The germline V gene encodes CDR1 DFQATT and CDR2 SNEGSKA (reference sequence). DNA for the CDR3: TGCAGTGCTGGACTGCCCATGGGGCAGTTCTTC. Residues: CSAGLPMGQFF.

The chain links TRBV7-2 to TRBJ1-1, with TRBD1 matching 7 bases. Germline values: CDR1 SGHTA, CDR2 FQGNSA. J was trimmed by 1 base and V by 3 bases; bases with no gene match: 5. This CDR3 spans 15 amino acids. CDR3 protein: CASSFWTGQNTEAFF. The CDR3 DNA reads TGTGCCAGCAGCTTCTGGACAGGCCAGAACACTGAAGCTTTCTTT.

The chain links TRBV7-2 to TRBJ2-3; 8 bases line up with TRBD2. CDR1 SGHTA and CDR2 FQGNSA come from the germline V gene. The CDR3 runs to 15 residues. Trimming took 6 bases from V and 4 from J; bases not matched to a gene: 9. The CDR3 DNA reads as TGTGCCAGCAGAGCGGGAGCCATCGCCGCAGATACGCAGTATTTT. Translating it yields CASRAGAIAADTQYF.

The chain has TRBV2 and TRBJ2-5; the D is unclear. The CDR3 sequence is 13 residues long. V was trimmed by 5 bases and J by 5 bases, leaving 12 bases between them. Germline CDR1 SNHLY, CDR2 FYNNEI. CDR3 in DNA: TGTGCCAGCAGTAGCGAGTTTTCGGAGACCCAGTACTTC. This sequence encodes CASSSEFSETQYF.

This clone has just one count. The chain has TRBV21-1 and TRBJ2-1; the table's D gene call, TRBD2, was not cross checked with the DNA. TRBV21-1 has pseudogene status. CDR3 length: 21 residues. The CDR3 DNA reads as TGTGCCAGCAGCAAACAGGCACCTAGCGGGAGGGCCGGTGTATCCTACAATGAGCAGTTCTTC. Translating gives CASSKQAPSGRAGVSYNEQFF.

The chain carries TRBV10-3 and TRBJ2-1, with unresolved D. CDR1 and CDR2 (germline): ENHRY, SYGVKD. The ends were cut back, 7 bases at V and 9 bases at J, with 13 bases in the middle. CDR3 size: 12 residues. Written as DNA, the CDR3 is TGTGCCATCAAGGATAATCGGGCTGAGCAGTTCTTC. It translates to CAIKDNRAEQFF.

The gene calls are TRBV4-1 and TRBJ1-5; 10 nucleotides agree with TRBD1. This CDR3 has 17 residues. The germline CDR1 and CDR2 sequences are MGHRA and YSYEKL. Trimming took 2 bases from V and 4 from J; bases not matched to a gene: 8. DNA of the CDR3: TGCGCCAGCAGCCAAAAAATAGGGACAGGGGATAATCAGCCCCAGCATTTT. Translating it yields CASSQKIGTGDNQPQHF.

This chain joins TRBV7-9 and TRBJ2-5; 9 nucleotides align to TRBD2. The J call is in doubt because the DNA end fits TRBJ2-7 better. This CDR3 is built from 15 residues. Per the germline V gene, CDR1 is SEHNR and CDR2 is FQNEAQ (reference sequence). The CDR3 protein is CASSLVAGVGYEQYF. CDR3 nucleotides: TGTGCCAGCAGCTTGGTAGCGGGAGTAGGTTACGAGCAGTACTTC.

The CDR3, as DNA: TGTGCCAGCAGCTTTTCAGGGGGCTGGGACACTGAAGCTTTCTTT. It specifies CASSFSGGWDTEAFF. The chain links TRBV7-2 to TRBJ1-1; 8 bases are a match to TRBD1. The CDR3 has 15 amino acids. V was pared by 3 bases and J by 3 bases, with 6 bases of the junction left unmatched. Germline-derived CDR1 and CDR2 are SGHTA and FQGNSA. The full variable domain, with the rest looked up from reference TRBV7-2 and TRBJ1-1, is GAGVSQSPSNKVTEKGKDVELRCDPISGHTALYWYRQSLGQGLEFLIYFQGNSAPDKSGLPSDRFSAERTGGSVSTLTIQRTQQEDSAVYLCASSFSGGWDTEAFFGQGTRLTVV.

This chain's CDR3 is CASSLGTGGQETQYF. The DNA of the CDR3 is TGTGCCAGCAGCTTAGGGACTGGGGGGCAAGAGACCCAGTACTTC. The chain has TRBV7-7 and TRBJ2-5, with a weak D call TRBD2 (6 bases). V lost 1 base, J lost 2 bases, and 11 bases lay in between. The germline V gene encodes CDR1 SSHAT and CDR2 FNYEAQ (reference sequence). The CDR3 runs to 15 residues.

Only one count was recorded for this clone. The chain uses TRBV6-5 and TRBJ2-7; D may be TRBD1 (7 bases). Germline V gives CDR1 MNHEY, CDR2 SVGAGI. Trimming stripped 7 bases from V and 6 bases from J, with 19 bases between. The CDR3 consists of 14 residues. The CDR3 region is CASTAGGIMGEQYF. DNA for the CDR3: TGTGCCAGCACGGCAGGGGGGATTATGGGCGAGCAGTACTTC.

This clone has a count of ten or more. This chain connects TRBV7-3 to TRBJ1-1; no clear D gene. The CDR3 is made up of 13 amino acids. With 5 bases removed from V and 1 base from J, the gap between germline ends came to 8 bases. Germline lookup yields CDR1 SGHTA and CDR2 FQGTGA. CDR3 nucleotide sequence: TGTGCCAGCAGCCCATTCCGGAACACTGAAGCTTTCTTT. It translates to CASSPFRNTEAFF.

The V and J genes are TRBV4-3 and TRBJ1-5; no clear D gene. The CDR3 extends over 15 amino acids. The V end lost 3 bases, the J end lost 3 bases, and 12 bases lay between the germline ends. Germline loops: CDR1 LGHNA, CDR2 YSLEER. DNA for the CDR3: TGCGCCAGCAGCCAGGAGTTAACGCCCAATCAGCCCCAGCATTTT. Amino acid sequence: CASSQELTPNQPQHF.

The chain uses TRBV18 and TRBJ2-7; TRBD1 matches at 8 bases. The germline V gene has CDR1 KGHSH and CDR2 LQKENI. The CDR3 loop spans 16 amino acids. Unmatched junction bases numbered 8, after V lost 4 bases and J lost 0 bases. In nucleotides, the CDR3 is TGTGCCAGCTCACGGAGGACAGGGTCGGGCTCCTACGAGCAGTACTTC. It codes for CASSRRTGSGSYEQYF.

The DNA for the CDR3 is TGTGCCAGTAGTATAGTAAGGCAGAATGGGAACACCGGGGAGCTGTTTTTT. As protein: CASSIVRQNGNTGELFF. This chain joins TRBV19 and TRBJ2-2; D not certain. The length of the CDR3 is 17 residues. Germline V lookup: CDR1 LNHDA, CDR2 SQIVND (reference sequence). V was cut by 1 base and J by 1 base, with 13 bases left in between. Full variable domain (rest looked up from reference TRBV19 and TRBJ2-2): DGGITQSPKYLFRKEGQNVTLSCEQNLNHDAMYWYRQDPGQGLRLIYYSQIVNDFQKGDIAEGYSVSREKKESFPLTVTSAQKNPTAFYLCASSIVRQNGNTGELFFGEGSRLTVL.

V is TRBV6-1 and J is TRBJ2-7; 14 bases agree with TRBD2. The CDR3 has 19 residues. The V and J ends lost 1 base and 4 bases, in that order; junction bases with no gene match: 12. Germline V gene lookup returns CDR1 MNHNS and CDR2 SASEGT. The DNA for the CDR3 is TGTGCCAGCAGTGAAGGCCAGTGGACTAGCGGGAGGAAATCATACGAGCAGTACTTC. Its translation: CASSEGQWTSGRKSYEQYF.